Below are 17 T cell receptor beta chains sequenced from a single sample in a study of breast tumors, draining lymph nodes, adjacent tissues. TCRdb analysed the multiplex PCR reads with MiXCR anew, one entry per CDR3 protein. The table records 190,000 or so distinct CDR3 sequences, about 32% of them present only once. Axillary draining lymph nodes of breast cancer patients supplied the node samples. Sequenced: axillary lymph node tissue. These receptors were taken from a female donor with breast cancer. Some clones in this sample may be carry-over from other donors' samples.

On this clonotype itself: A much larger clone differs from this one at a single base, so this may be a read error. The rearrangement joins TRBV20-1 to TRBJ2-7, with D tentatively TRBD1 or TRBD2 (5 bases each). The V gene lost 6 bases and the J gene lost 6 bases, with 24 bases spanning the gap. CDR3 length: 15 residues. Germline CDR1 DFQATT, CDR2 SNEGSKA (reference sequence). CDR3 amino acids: CSAPSALRGPREQYF. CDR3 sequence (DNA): TGCAGTGCCCCGAGCGCGTTGAGGGGTCCACGCGAGCAGTACTTC.

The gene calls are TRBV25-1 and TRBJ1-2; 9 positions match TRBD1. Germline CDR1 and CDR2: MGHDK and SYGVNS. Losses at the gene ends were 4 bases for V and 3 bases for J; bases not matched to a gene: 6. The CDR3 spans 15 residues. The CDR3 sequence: CASSARRTGDYGYTF. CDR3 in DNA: TGTGCCAGCAGTGCTAGAAGGACAGGGGACTATGGCTACACCTTC.

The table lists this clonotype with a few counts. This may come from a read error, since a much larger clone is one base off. The DNA for the CDR3 is TGTGCCAGCAGTCGACAGGGGGCGCCTCTCTACGAGCAGTACTTC. Amino acid sequence: CASSRQGAPLYEQYF. This chain uses TRBV6-1 with TRBJ2-7; 10 nucleotides align to TRBD1. Germline trimming cut 5 bases from V and 3 bases from J; bases unmatched to any gene: 7. The CDR3 runs 15 residues. The germline CDR1 and CDR2 sequences are MNHNS and SASEGT.

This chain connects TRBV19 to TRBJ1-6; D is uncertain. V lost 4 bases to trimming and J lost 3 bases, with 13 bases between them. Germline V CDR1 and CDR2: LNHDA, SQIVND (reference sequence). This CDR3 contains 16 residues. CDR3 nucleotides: TGTGCCAGTAGTACCGAGGCCGCTGGCTATAATTCACCCCTCCACTTT. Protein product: CASSTEAAGYNSPLHF.

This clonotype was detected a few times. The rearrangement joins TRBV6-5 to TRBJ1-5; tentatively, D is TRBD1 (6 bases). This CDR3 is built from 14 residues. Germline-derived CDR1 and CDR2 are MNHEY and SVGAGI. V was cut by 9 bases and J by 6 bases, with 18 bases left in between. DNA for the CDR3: TGTGCCAGTTCGAACCAACAGGGATTTCAGCCCCAGCATTTT. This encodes CASSNQQGFQPQHF.

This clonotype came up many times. The CDR3 sequence: CASGEESGQPQHF. CDR3 sequence (DNA): TGTGCCAGCGGAGAGGAATCTGGTCAGCCCCAGCATTTT. V is TRBV2 and J is TRBJ1-5, with unresolved D. Germline values: CDR1 SNHLY, CDR2 FYNNEI. Trimming took 8 bases from V and 6 from J, leaving 14 bases between them. The CDR3 totals 13 residues. Full variable domain (outside the CDR3, taken from reference TRBV2 and TRBJ1-5): EPEVTQTPSHQVTQMGQEVILRCVPISNHLYFYWYRQILGQKVEFLVSFYNNEISEKSEIFDDQFSVERPDGSNFTLKIRSTKLEDSAMYFCASGEESGQPQHFGDGTRLSIL.

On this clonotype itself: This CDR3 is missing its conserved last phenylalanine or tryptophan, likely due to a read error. The CDR3 region is CSASISQRGYTS. The CDR3 nucleotides are TGCAGTGCTAGCATCAGCCAGCGTGGCTACACCTCC. V gene TRBV20-1 combines with J gene TRBJ1-2; no clear D. V was cut by 3 bases and J by 7 bases, with 12 bases left in between. CDR1 DFQATT and CDR2 SNEGSKA come from the germline V gene (reference sequence). The CDR3 is 12 residues long.

The CDR3 nucleotides read TGTGCCAGCAGCTTAGCAGGGGGGGCGCCGAACACCGGGGAGCTGTTTTTT. Its translation is CASSLAGGAPNTGELFF. The chain is built from TRBV13 and TRBJ2-2; D is perhaps TRBD1 or TRBD2 (7 bases each). The V end was cut by 1 base, the J end by 0 bases, with 12 bases between. Germline CDR1 is PRHDT and CDR2 is FYEKMQ (reference sequence). This CDR3 is 17 amino acids long.

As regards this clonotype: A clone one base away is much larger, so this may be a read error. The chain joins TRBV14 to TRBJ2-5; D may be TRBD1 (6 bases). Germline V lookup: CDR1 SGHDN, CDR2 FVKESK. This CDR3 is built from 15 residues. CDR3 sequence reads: CASSQGGTLKETPYF. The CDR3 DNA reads TGTGCCAGCAGCCAAGGGGGGACACTGAAAGAGACCCCGTACTTC.

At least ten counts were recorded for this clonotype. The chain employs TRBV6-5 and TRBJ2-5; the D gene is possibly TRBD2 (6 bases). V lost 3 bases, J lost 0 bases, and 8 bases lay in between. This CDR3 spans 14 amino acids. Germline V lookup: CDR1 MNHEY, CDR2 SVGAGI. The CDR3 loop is CASSYGGNQETQYF. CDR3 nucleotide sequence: TGTGCCAGCAGTTATGGGGGGAACCAAGAGACCCAGTACTTC.

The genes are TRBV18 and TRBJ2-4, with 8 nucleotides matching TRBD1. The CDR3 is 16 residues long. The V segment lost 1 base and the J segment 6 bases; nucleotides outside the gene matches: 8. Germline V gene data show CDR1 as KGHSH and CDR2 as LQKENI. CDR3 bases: TGTGCCAGCTCACCACAAAACCAGGGGGCCGGAAACATTCAGTACTTC. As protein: CASSPQNQGAGNIQYF.

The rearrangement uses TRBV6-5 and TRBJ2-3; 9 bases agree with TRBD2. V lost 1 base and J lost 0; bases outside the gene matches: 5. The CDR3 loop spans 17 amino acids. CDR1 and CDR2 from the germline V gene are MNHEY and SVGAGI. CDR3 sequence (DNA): TGTGCCAGCAGTTACTACGCGCGGGGGGGGAGCACAGATACGCAGTATTTT. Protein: CASSYYARGGSTDTQYF.

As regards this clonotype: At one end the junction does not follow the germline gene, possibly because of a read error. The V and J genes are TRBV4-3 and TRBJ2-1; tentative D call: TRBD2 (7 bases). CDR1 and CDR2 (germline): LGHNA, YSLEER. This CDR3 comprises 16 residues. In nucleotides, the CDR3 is TGCGCCAGCGGCCAAGAAGGGGGGAGGGCCTTTAATGAGCAGTTCTTC. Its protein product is CASGQEGGRAFNEQFF.

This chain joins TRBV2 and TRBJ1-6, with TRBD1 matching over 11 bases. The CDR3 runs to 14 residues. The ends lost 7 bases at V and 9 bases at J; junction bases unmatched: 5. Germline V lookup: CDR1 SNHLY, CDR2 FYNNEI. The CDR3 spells CASTTDRGLSPLHF. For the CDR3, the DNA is TGTGCCAGCACTACGGACAGGGGGCTTTCACCCCTCCACTTT.

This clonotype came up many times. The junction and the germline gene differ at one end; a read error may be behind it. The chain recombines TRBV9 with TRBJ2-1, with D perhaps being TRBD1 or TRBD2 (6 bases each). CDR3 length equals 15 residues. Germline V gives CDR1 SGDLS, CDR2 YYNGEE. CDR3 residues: CASSVYGGSHNEQFF. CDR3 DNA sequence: TGTGCCAGCAGCGTATACGGGGGCTCCCACAATGAGCAGTTCTTC.

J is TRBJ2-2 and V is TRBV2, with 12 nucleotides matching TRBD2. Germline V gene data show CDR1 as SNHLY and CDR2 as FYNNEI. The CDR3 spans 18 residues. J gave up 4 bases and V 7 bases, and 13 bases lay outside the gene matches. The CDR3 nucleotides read TGTGCCAGCATGGCTGGGCTAGCGGGGGGGCCGGGCACCGGGGAGCTGTTTTTT. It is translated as CASMAGLAGGPGTGELFF.

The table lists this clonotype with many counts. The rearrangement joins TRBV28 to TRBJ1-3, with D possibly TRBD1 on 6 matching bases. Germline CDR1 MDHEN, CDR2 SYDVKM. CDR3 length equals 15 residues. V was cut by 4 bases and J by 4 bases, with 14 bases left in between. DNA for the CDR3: TGTGCCAGCAGTTCCGCAGGGGCGTCGGGAAACACCATATATTTT. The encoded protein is CASSSAGASGNTIYF.